These T cell receptor beta chains were read from a single sample in a study of cytomegalovirus exposure and HLA in healthy donors. Assay: immunoSEQ multiplex PCR; the TCRdb copy retains only in-frame clones and omits some. Its listing shows under 40,000 clones. Sequenced material: PBMCs. Source of these receptors: a woman aged 40 to 50 in good health and CMV-seropositive. Both conserved end residues are part of each CDR3. Fields, in order: J gene, CDR3 length, D gene, V gene, CDR3 DNA, CDR3 protein. The D gene is left open where the match is weak.

TRBJ2-2	17	TRBD1	TRBV18	TGTGCCAGCGTCGTTTCCGGGACAGGGGTGAACACCGGGGAGCTGTTTTTT	CASVVSGTGVNTGELFF
TRBJ2-3	15	TRBD2	TRBV7-3	TGTGCCAGCAGCTTAACGCGGCGGGAGTCGGATACGCAGTATTTT	CASSLTRRESDTQYF
TRBJ2-1	13	TRBD1	TRBV11-1	TGTGCCAGCAGCCCACGGACAGGAGCTGAGCAGTTCTTC	CASSPRTGAEQFF
TRBJ1-2	12	.	TRBV7-8	TGTGCCAGCAGCACGACAGTCTATGGCTACACCTTC	CASSTTVYGYTF
TRBJ1-4	14	.	TRBV5-1	TGCGCCAGCAGCTCCGCGGGAAGGGGTGAAAAACTGTTTTTT	CASSSAGRGEKLFF
TRBJ1-2	16	TRBD1	TRBV28	TGTGCCAGCAGTCCGGGCGGGACAGGGGGCAACTATGGCTACACCTTC	CASSPGGTGGNYGYTF
TRBJ2-7	13	TRBD2	TRBV2	TGTGCCAGCAAGTTAGCGGGAGTTTTCGAGCAGTACTTC	CASKLAGVFEQYF
TRBJ1-1	11	TRBD1	TRBV6-5	TGTGCCAGCAGACAGGGGACTGAAGCTTTCTTT	CASRQGTEAFF
TRBJ2-1	14	TRBD1	TRBV7-3	TGTGCCAGCAGCTCCCGGGACAGCTACAATGAGCAGTTCTTC	CASSSRDSYNEQFF
TRBJ2-2	12	.	TRBV4-3	TGCGCCAGCAGCCATGTCGGCGGGGAGCTGTTTTTT	CASSHVGGELFF
TRBJ2-5	14	.	TRBV7-9	TGTGCCAGCAGCCCTCCAGACAACCAAGAGACCCAGTACTTC	CASSPPDNQETQYF
TRBJ2-1	19	TRBD2	TRBV4-2	TGTGCCAGCAGCCAAGTCTTTTGGCCAGCGGGAGCGGGGGCGACTGAGCAGTTCTTC	CASSQVFWPAGAGATEQFF
TRBJ2-5	14	.	TRBV4-1	TGCGCCAGCAGCCAAGATCCTCGTCAAGAGACCCAGTACTTC	CASSQDPRQETQYF
TRBJ2-7	13	TRBD1	TRBV30	TGTGCCTGGAGGGACAGGGAATCCTACGAGCAGTACTTC	CAWRDRESYEQYF
TRBJ1-1	14	.	TRBV7-8	TGTGCCAGCAGCCGAATACGGACTGGTGGCCAAGATTTCTTT	CASSRIRTGGQDFF
TRBJ2-1	14	TRBD2	TRBV7-2	TGTGCCAGCAGCACCGGGACTAGCGGATCCCCTAGGTTCTTC	CASSTGTSGSPRFF
TRBJ2-7	13	TRBD2	TRBV29-1	TGCAGCGTGCGGACTAGCGGGAGCTACGAGCAGTACTTC	CSVRTSGSYEQYF
TRBJ1-4	15	.	TRBV7-9	TGTGCCAGCAGCTTAGTGTGGGGGGTTAATGAAAAACTGTTTTTT	CASSLVWGVNEKLFF
TRBJ2-3	15	.	TRBV7-9	TGTGCCAGCGGTCCGGGCCTAGGGGGACAAGATACGCAGTATTTT	CASGPGLGGQDTQYF
TRBJ1-5	13	.	TRBV18	TGTGCCAGCTCACAGGGGAGCAATCAGCCCCAGCATTTT	CASSQGSNQPQHF
TRBJ1-1	16	TRBD1	TRBV7-2	TGTGCCAGCAGCTGGTGGGACAGGGGGCGGGGGACTGAAGCTTTCTTT	CASSWWDRGRGTEAFF
TRBJ2-7	13	.	TRBV5-1	TGCGCCAGCAGCTCTGAGGGGGGGGCGGGCCAGTACTTC	CASSSEGGAGQYF
TRBJ2-1	16	TRBD2	TRBV5-4	TGTGCCAGCAGCTTGGGCTTACAGCGGGGGAACAATGAGCAGTTCTTC	CASSLGLQRGNNEQFF
TRBJ2-5	17	TRBD2	TRBV4-1	TGCGCCAGCAGCCGATTCCCCGGGACTAGAAGGGGAGAGACCCAGTACTTC	CASSRFPGTRRGETQYF
TRBJ2-1	17	TRBD2	TRBV4-2	TGTGCCAGCAGCCAAGATCGTAGTAGCGGGATAAGGAATGAGCAGTTCTTC	CASSQDRSSGIRNEQFF
TRBJ1-1	16	TRBD1	TRBV18	TGTGCCAGCTCACCCAGACAGGGACAGGAGAACACTGAAGCTTTCTTT	CASSPRQGQENTEAFF
TRBJ1-1	15	TRBD1	TRBV18	TGTGCCAGCTCACCTTACAGGGGATCTGAGACTGAAGCTTTCTTT	CASSPYRGSETEAFF
TRBJ2-7	15	TRBD1	TRBV18	TGTGCCAGCTCACCTGGACAGGGAAGCGCCTACGAGCAGTACTTC	CASSPGQGSAYEQYF
TRBJ2-3	15	TRBD2	TRBV29-1	TGCAGCGTTGACTCAGCGGGAGCGTTCACAGATACGCAGTATTTT	CSVDSAGAFTDTQYF
TRBJ2-7	12	.	TRBV5-1	TGCGCCAGCAGCTTGGTAGGGGACGAGCAGTACTTC	CASSLVGDEQYF
TRBJ2-5	13	.	TRBV9	TGTGCCAGCAGCGTAAGAGCGGAGGAGACCCAGTACTTC	CASSVRAEETQYF
TRBJ2-7	15	TRBD1	TRBV18	TGTGCCAGCTCACCTGGCCCGGACAGGGTGTACGAGCAGTACTTC	CASSPGPDRVYEQYF
TRBJ2-7	15	.	TRBV28	TGTGCCAGCAGTTTAGGCGGGACGCCGAGGTGGGAGCAGTACTTC	CASSLGGTPRWEQYF
TRBJ1-2	12	.	TRBV10-1	TGCGCCAGCACCGGCAGGGACTATGGCTACACCTTC	CASTGRDYGYTF
TRBJ2-5	13	TRBD1	TRBV6-5	TGTGCCAGCAGCCGCGACAGGGGAGAGACCCAGTACTTC	CASSRDRGETQYF
TRBJ2-7	15	TRBD2	TRBV6-1	TGTGCCAGCAGTCATACTAGCGGGAGGCCCTACGAGCAGTACTTC	CASSHTSGRPYEQYF
TRBJ2-7	14	TRBD1	TRBV10-3	TGTGCCATCAACCCCGGGACAGGGGGCGAGGAGCAGTACTTC	CAINPGTGGEEQYF
TRBJ1-2	14	.	TRBV5-1	TGCGCCAGCTCCTTAGACAGCACCGCCGCAGGCTACACCTTC	CASSLDSTAAGYTF
TRBJ2-7	14	TRBD1	TRBV18	TGTGCCAGCTCACCTGGGACAGGTGGGCTCGAGCAGTACTTC	CASSPGTGGLEQYF
TRBJ1-2	14	TRBD1	TRBV7-2	TGTGCCAGCAGCCCCCGACAGGGGTCCTATGGCTACACCTTC	CASSPRQGSYGYTF
TRBJ2-7	15	.	TRBV5-5	TGTGCCAGCAGCCTTCAGGGGACCTCCGCCTACGAGCAGTACTTC	CASSLQGTSAYEQYF
TRBJ2-7	15	TRBD2	TRBV27	TGTGCCAGCAGTTATCGGCCTAGCGGGTCCTACGAGCAGTACTTC	CASSYRPSGSYEQYF